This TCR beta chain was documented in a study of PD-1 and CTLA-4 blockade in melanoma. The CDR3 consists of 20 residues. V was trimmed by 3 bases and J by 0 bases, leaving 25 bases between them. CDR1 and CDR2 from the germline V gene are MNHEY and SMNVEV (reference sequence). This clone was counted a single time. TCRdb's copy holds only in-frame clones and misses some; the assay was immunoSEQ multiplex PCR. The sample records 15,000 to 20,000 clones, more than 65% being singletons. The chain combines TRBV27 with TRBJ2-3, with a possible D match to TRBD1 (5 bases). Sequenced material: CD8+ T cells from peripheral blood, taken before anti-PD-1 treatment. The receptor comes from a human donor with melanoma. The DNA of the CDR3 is TGTGCCAGCAGTTTTAACGCGTTTTGGTTGACAGAAGCTAGCACAGATACGCAGTATTTT. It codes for CASSFNAFWLTEASTDTQYF.